A selection of T cell receptor beta chains follows, all from one sample in a study of shared clonotypes between healthy human individuals. Method: immunoSEQ multiplex PCR; TCRdb's copy keeps in-frame clones and lacks some. Altogether 2 million to 2.5 million clones are present, almost 96% being singletons, with the ten largest covering roughly 0.13%. Sequenced sample: naive CD4+ T cells sorted from blood. The receptors stem from a man aged 18 to 29 in good health. The CDR3 runs from the conserved cysteine through the conserved F or W. Each record gives: clone size, J gene, D gene, V gene, CDR3 DNA, CDR3 protein. A D gene is named only where the DNA matches it firmly. Not all rows give a size; the values are once, few, many and, for expanded clones, a class.

size: .; J: TRBJ1-1; D: TRBD1; V: TRBV6-5; DNA: TGTGCCAGCAGTTCGGGACAGGGGGCCGCTGAAGCTTTCTTT; CDR3: CASSSGQGAAEAFF
size: .; J: TRBJ2-5; D: TRBD1; V: TRBV28; DNA: TGTGCCAGCAGACGACAGGGCCAAGAGACCCAGTACTTC; CDR3: CASRRQGQETQYF
size: .; J: TRBJ2-7; D: .; V: TRBV7-8; DNA: TGTGCCAGCAGCTCCTTAGCTAGCATGGGCTACGAGCAGTACTTC; CDR3: CASSSLASMGYEQYF
size: .; J: TRBJ1-2; D: .; V: TRBV27; DNA: TGTGCCAGCAGACCACCGGGCGGTTGGGGCTACACCTTC; CDR3: CASRPPGGWGYTF
size: .; J: TRBJ2-3; D: .; V: TRBV18; DNA: TGTGCCAGCTCACCAGCATCGATTGATACGCAGTATTTT; CDR3: CASSPASIDTQYF
size: .; J: TRBJ1-1; D: .; V: TRBV6-5; DNA: TGTGCCAGCAGTTACGGCGGAGAAGCTTTCTTT; CDR3: CASSYGGEAFF
size: .; J: TRBJ2-7; D: .; V: TRBV2; DNA: TGTGCCAGCACGATCGGCAATTACTACGAGCAGTACTTC; CDR3: CASTIGNYYEQYF
size: .; J: TRBJ1-2; D: .; V: TRBV11-2; DNA: TGTGCCAGCAGCTTAGATGGGGCTAACTATGGCTACACCTTC; CDR3: CASSLDGANYGYTF
size: .; J: TRBJ1-5; D: TRBD1; V: TRBV5-6; DNA: TGTGCCAGCAGCGGACAGGGAAATCAGCCCCAGCATTTT; CDR3: CASSGQGNQPQHF
size: few; J: TRBJ1-6; D: TRBD1; V: TRBV5-1; DNA: TGCGCCAGCAGCTCAAACAGGGGAATCGGTTCACCCCTCCACTTT; CDR3: CASSSNRGIGSPLHF
size: .; J: TRBJ2-7; D: .; V: TRBV6-5; DNA: TGTGCCAGCAGTTACTCGAGTACAACCGATTGGGACGAGCAGTACTTC; CDR3: CASSYSSTTDWDEQYF
size: few; J: TRBJ1-1; D: .; V: TRBV14; DNA: TGTGCCAGCAGCCAATCAAGGAACACTGAAGCTTTCTTT; CDR3: CASSQSRNTEAFF
size: .; J: TRBJ2-7; D: .; V: TRBV7-9; DNA: TGTGCCAGCAGCGATGACTTTAGCTCCTACGAGCAGTACTTC; CDR3: CASSDDFSSYEQYF
size: .; J: TRBJ1-5; D: .; V: TRBV7-9; DNA: TGTGCCAGCAGCTTAGGGCAGGGTAGCCAGCCCCAGCATTTT; CDR3: CASSLGQGSQPQHF
size: .; J: TRBJ1-5; D: .; V: TRBV15; DNA: TGTGCCACCAGCAGGGGCGGAGAGGGTCATCAGCCCCAGCATTTT; CDR3: CATSRGGEGHQPQHF
size: .; J: TRBJ1-4; D: .; V: TRBV5-4; DNA: TGTGCCAGCAGCTCACGGCCTGGGGGAGAAACTAATGAAAAACTGTTTTTT; CDR3: CASSSRPGGETNEKLFF
size: .; J: TRBJ2-3; D: TRBD2; V: TRBV10-1; DNA: TGCGCCAGCAGTGACCCGGCTAGCGGGAGTCTAAGCACAGATACGCAGTATTTT; CDR3: CASSDPASGSLSTDTQYF
size: .; J: TRBJ1-6; D: .; V: TRBV4-1; DNA: TGCGCCAGCAGCCCCAGGGCGAGGGCTGAAAGTAACCACTTT; CDR3: CASSPRARAESNHF
size: .; J: TRBJ2-7; D: TRBD1; V: TRBV7-2; DNA: TGTGCCAGCAGCATACAGGGGTCCCTATCCTACGAGCAGTACTTC; CDR3: CASSIQGSLSYEQYF
size: .; J: TRBJ2-2; D: TRBD2; V: TRBV12-5; DNA: TGTGCTAGTGGAGAAATAGGGCTAGCGGGAGTGAGCGGGGAGCTGTTTTTT; CDR3: CASGEIGLAGVSGELFF
size: .; J: TRBJ2-2; D: TRBD1; V: TRBV10-2; DNA: TGCGCCAGCAGGGGGACAGAGGCCGGGGAGCTGTTTTTT; CDR3: CASRGTEAGELFF
size: .; J: TRBJ2-2; D: .; V: TRBV5-1; DNA: TGCGCCAGCCGCCTATTGCAGACCACCGGGGAGCTGTTTTTT; CDR3: CASRLLQTTGELFF
size: once; J: TRBJ2-2; D: .; V: TRBV7-9; DNA: TGTGCCAGCAACGACTACCCCGACAGCACCGGGGAGCTGTTTTTT; CDR3: CASNDYPDSTGELFF
size: .; J: TRBJ2-1; D: TRBD2; V: TRBV4-3; DNA: TGCGCCAGCAGCCAAGATGGACCTAGCGGGAGGAATGAGCAGTTCTTC; CDR3: CASSQDGPSGRNEQFF
size: .; J: TRBJ2-2; D: .; V: TRBV5-6; DNA: TGTGCCAGCAGGGAAAGAAACACCGGGGAGCTGTTTTTT; CDR3: CASRERNTGELFF
size: .; J: TRBJ2-7; D: .; V: TRBV5-5; DNA: TGTGCCAGCAGCCGACCGCTCGACGAGCAGTACTTC; CDR3: CASSRPLDEQYF
size: .; J: TRBJ2-3; D: TRBD2; V: TRBV6-5; DNA: TGTGCCAGCAGTTTGCGGGGGGGAAACACAGATACGCAGTATTTT; CDR3: CASSLRGGNTDTQYF
size: .; J: TRBJ2-7; D: TRBD2; V: TRBV4-3; DNA: TGCGCCAGCAGCCCCTGGCGACTAGCGGTGTACGAGCAGTACTTC; CDR3: CASSPWRLAVYEQYF
size: .; J: TRBJ1-1; D: TRBD1; V: TRBV7-2; DNA: TGTGCCAGCAGCCTCATTGGGACAGCTGAAGCTTTCTTT; CDR3: CASSLIGTAEAFF
size: .; J: TRBJ1-2; D: .; V: TRBV7-2; DNA: TGTGCCAGCAGCTTAGATGCCCCCTTGTATGGCTACACCTTC; CDR3: CASSLDAPLYGYTF
size: .; J: TRBJ2-7; D: .; V: TRBV5-4; DNA: TGTGCCAGCAGCCCAGGGACTCCAAGCTACGAGCAGTACTTC; CDR3: CASSPGTPSYEQYF
size: .; J: TRBJ2-3; D: .; V: TRBV4-1; DNA: TGCGCCAGCAGCCAACGGGGCAGCACAGATACGCAGTATTTT; CDR3: CASSQRGSTDTQYF
size: .; J: TRBJ2-7; D: TRBD2; V: TRBV6-1; DNA: TGTGCCGGACGACTAGCGGGAGCTTACGAGCAGTACTTC; CDR3: CAGRLAGAYEQYF
size: .; J: TRBJ2-1; D: .; V: TRBV6-4; DNA: TGTGCCAGCAGTGAGAATACCCTTACTGAGCAGTTCTTC; CDR3: CASSENTLTEQFF
size: .; J: TRBJ1-1; D: .; V: TRBV5-1; DNA: TGCGCCAGCAGCTTGGCTGGCAGGGTGTCGTCCACTGAAGCTTTCTTT; CDR3: CASSLAGRVSSTEAFF
size: once; J: TRBJ1-6; D: .; V: TRBV30; DNA: TGTGCCTGGAGTAACCTACAATTAGATAATTCACCCCTCCACTTT; CDR3: CAWSNLQLDNSPLHF
size: .; J: TRBJ2-5; D: .; V: TRBV20-1; DNA: TGCAGTGCTAGAGAGTGGGACCAGTACTTC; CDR3: CSAREWDQYF
size: .; J: TRBJ2-3; D: TRBD1; V: TRBV4-3; DNA: TGCGCCAGCAGCCAAGTTTTGACAGGGGCCACAGATACGCAGTATTTT; CDR3: CASSQVLTGATDTQYF
size: .; J: TRBJ1-2; D: TRBD1; V: TRBV13; DNA: TGTGCCAGCAGCTTATATGGAGGGGGCACCTCTAGAGGTGGCTACACCTTC; CDR3: CASSLYGGGTSRGGYTF
size: once; J: TRBJ1-3; D: .; V: TRBV10-1; DNA: TGCGCCAGCAGTGAATCGGGATCTGGAAACACCATATATTTT; CDR3: CASSESGSGNTIYF
size: .; J: TRBJ2-7; D: .; V: TRBV6-5; DNA: TGTGCCGCCGGGAAGGGCAGCTCCTACGAGCAGTACTTC; CDR3: CAAGKGSSYEQYF
size: .; J: TRBJ2-7; D: TRBD1; V: TRBV7-9; DNA: TGTGCCAGCAGGGATACCGGGACAGGGGCCGAGCAGTACTTC; CDR3: CASRDTGTGAEQYF